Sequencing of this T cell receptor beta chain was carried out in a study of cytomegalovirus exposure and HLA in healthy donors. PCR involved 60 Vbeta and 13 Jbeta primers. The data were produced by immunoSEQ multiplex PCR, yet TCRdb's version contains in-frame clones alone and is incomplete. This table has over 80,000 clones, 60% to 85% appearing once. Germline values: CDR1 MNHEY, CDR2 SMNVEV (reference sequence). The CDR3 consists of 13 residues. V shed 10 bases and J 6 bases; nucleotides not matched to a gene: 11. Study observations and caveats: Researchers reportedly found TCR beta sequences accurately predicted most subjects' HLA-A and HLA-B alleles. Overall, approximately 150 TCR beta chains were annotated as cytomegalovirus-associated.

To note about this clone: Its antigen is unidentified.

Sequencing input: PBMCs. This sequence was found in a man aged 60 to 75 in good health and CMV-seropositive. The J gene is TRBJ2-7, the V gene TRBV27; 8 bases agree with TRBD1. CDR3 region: CATGTGPRLEQYF. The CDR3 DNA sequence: TGTGCCACCGGGACAGGCCCACGCCTCGAGCAGTACTTC.